The 5 T cell receptor beta chains below all came from one sample that was sequenced in a study of blood T cells in healthy people across ages. PCR was performed a second time for roughly 6 to 12 cycles using a sample-barcoded 5' primer and a J-beta primer mix. TCRdb analysed the 5' RACE reads with MiXCR anew, one entry per CDR3 protein. The sample lists approximately 800,000 distinct CDR3 sequences, less than 70% occurring once. Specimen: blood. These receptors all stem from an elderly man in good health.

The chain combines TRBV20-1 with TRBJ2-3; D is uncertain. The CDR3 has 12 residues. The V gene's germline CDR1 is DFQATT and CDR2 SNEGSKA (reference sequence). V was shortened by 2 bases and J by 14 bases, with 17 bases between the two germline ends. The DNA of the CDR3 is TGCAGTGCTAGATTGGACGCCAGATACGCGTATTTT. Its translation: CSARLDARYAYF.

V usage is TRBV7-2 and J usage is TRBJ1-2; D perhaps matches TRBD1 (5 bases). CDR1 SGHTA and CDR2 FQGNSA come from the germline V gene. The CDR3 consists of 14 residues. Trimming stripped 3 bases from V and 8 bases from J, with 16 bases between. The CDR3 reads CASSFGRGTSGYTF. The CDR3 region has the DNA TGTGCCAGCAGCTTCGGACGGGGGACGAGCGGCTACACCTTC.

This clonotype occurred a few times. This rearrangement joins TRBV11-1 to TRBJ2-1; either TRBD1 or TRBD2 may fit D (6 bases each). Trimming took off 4 bases at V and 1 base at J, with 17 bases between the two ends. The CDR3 spans 17 residues. The germline V gene has CDR1 SGHAT and CDR2 FQDESV (reference sequence). This chain's CDR3 is CASSSRIRGGSYNEQFF. Written as DNA, the CDR3 is TGTGCCAGCAGCTCCCGAATTAGAGGGGGGTCCTACAATGAGCAGTTCTTC. Full variable domain (outside the CDR3, taken from reference TRBV11-1 and TRBJ2-1): EAEVAQSPRYKITEKSQAVAFWCDPISGHATLYWYRQILGQGPELLVQFQDESVVDDSQLPKDRFSAERLKGVDSTLKIQPAELGDSAMYLCASSSRIRGGSYNEQFFGPGTRLTVL.

Only a few counts were recorded for this clonotype. The rearrangement uses TRBV20-1 and TRBJ2-4; D is perhaps TRBD1 (6 bases). Trimming stripped 6 bases from V and 5 bases from J, with 17 bases between. The germline CDR1 and CDR2 sequences are DFQATT and SNEGSKA (reference sequence). The CDR3 covers 14 residues. CDR3 DNA sequence: TGCAGTGCGCCTACAGGGTCCGTCGAAAACATTCAGTACTTC. Amino acids: CSAPTGSVENIQYF.

The chain recombines TRBV2 with TRBJ2-5, with 9 bases aligning to TRBD1. Per germline, CDR1 SNHLY and CDR2 FYNNEI. V dropped 5 bases and J dropped 5; count of bases not matched to a gene: 9. This CDR3 comprises 15 residues. CDR3 in amino acids: CASSWGQGIGETQYF. CDR3 nucleotides: TGTGCCAGCAGTTGGGGACAGGGTATAGGGGAGACCCAGTACTTC. Based on the CDR3 plus reference TRBV2 and TRBJ2-5, the full variable domain is EPEVTQTPSHQVTQMGQEVILRCVPISNHLYFYWYRQILGQKVEFLVSFYNNEISEKSEIFDDQFSVERPDGSNFTLKIRSTKLEDSAMYFCASSWGQGIGETQYFGPGTRLLVL.